The clone carrying this T cell receptor beta chain was observed at least ten times. Antigen: not known. Unique molecular identifiers featured in how the TCRbeta library was prepared. TCRdb reprocessed the PCR reads with MiXCR, giving one entry per CDR3 protein. Of about 870,000 distinct CDR3 sequences in the sample, roughly 15% were seen once. Germline assignment: CDR1 SQVTM and CDR2 ANQGSEA. The germline V and J ends were trimmed by 5 bases and 5 bases, with 13 bases remaining between them. The CDR3 has 12 residues. This sample stems from a study of T-cell reconstitution after alpha-beta-depleted transplantation in children. General study results and limits: Two months or so post-transplant, alpha-beta T cells reportedly derived from several hundred expanded graft clones. Some patients showed high day-60 TCRbeta diversity, which derived from surviving recipient T cells and thymic progenitors. T-cell counts and diversity were attributed mostly to newly produced T cells one year after transplant.

The specimen was PBMCs, mostly from graft donor cells, collected 360 days after TCRalphabeta/CD19-depleted stem cell transplant. The gene calls are TRBV29-1 and TRBJ2-7; D could derive from TRBD1 or TRBD2 (7 bases each). The receptor was derived from a male patient younger than 18 who had a stem cell transplant for acute lymphoblastic leukemia, so the T cells may come from the graft donor. The CDR3 spells CSVIAGGDEQYF. The DNA of the CDR3 is TGCAGCGTTATAGCAGGGGGGGACGAGCAGTACTTC.